The present T cell receptor (beta chain) was sequenced within a study of OX40 agonist ivuxolimab in advanced cancers. Looking at the study overall: Patients were given ivuxolimab, an antibody that agonizes OX40 (CD134). Overall study results and limits: CD4+ and CD8+ T cells in blood underwent clonal expansion by week 6 at 0.1 to 3.0 mg/kg. Some nonresponders also had low normalized T-cell clonal expansion.

V lost 0 bases and J 6 bases, leaving 12 bases between the germline ends. The germline gives CDR1 MNHNY, CDR2 SVGAGI (reference sequence). The CDR3 is 14 residues long. About this clone itself: What it recognizes is unknown.

Measured with immunoSEQ multiplex PCR; TCRdb has only the in-frame clones, and not every one. The sample has about 98,000 clones, 85% to 95% seen once. The sequencing used CD4+ or CD8+ T cells sorted from blood, collected in a trial of the OX40 agonist ivuxolimab. This receptor was obtained from an adult with an advanced solid tumor such as melanoma, head and neck, liver or kidney cancer. The chain combines TRBV6-6 with TRBJ2-7, with D possibly TRBD2 on 6 matching bases. CDR3 DNA: TGTGCCAGCAGTTACTCGTCGGGGGTCGGCGAGCAGTACGTC. This encodes CASSYSSGVGEQYV.